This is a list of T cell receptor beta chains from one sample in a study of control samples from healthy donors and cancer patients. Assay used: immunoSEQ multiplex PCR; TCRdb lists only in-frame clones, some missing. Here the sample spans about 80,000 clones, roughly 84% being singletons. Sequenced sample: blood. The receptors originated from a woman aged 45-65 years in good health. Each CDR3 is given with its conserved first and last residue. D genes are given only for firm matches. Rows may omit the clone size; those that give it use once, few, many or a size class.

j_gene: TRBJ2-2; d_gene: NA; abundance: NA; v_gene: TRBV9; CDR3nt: TGTGCCAGCAGCGTAACCCAGGGTATAAGAGGGGAGCTGTTTTTT; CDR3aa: CASSVTQGIRGELFF
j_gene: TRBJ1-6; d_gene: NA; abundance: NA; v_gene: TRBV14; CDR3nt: TGTGCCAGCAGCCAAGATCTTGCACCCCTCCACTTT; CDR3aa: CASSQDLAPLHF
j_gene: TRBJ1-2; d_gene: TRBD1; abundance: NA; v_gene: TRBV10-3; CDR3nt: TGTGCCATCAGTGATCCGGGACAGGGGGCAGAGGGCTACACCTTC; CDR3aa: CAISDPGQGAEGYTF
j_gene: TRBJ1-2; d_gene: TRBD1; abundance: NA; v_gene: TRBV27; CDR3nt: TGTGCCAGCAGTTTTTACGGGACAGGGGTCGGCTACACCTTC; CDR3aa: CASSFYGTGVGYTF
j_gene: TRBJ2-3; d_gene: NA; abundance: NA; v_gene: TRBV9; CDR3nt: TGTGCCAGCAGCGTCAGGGGGGTCGCCACAGATACGCAGTATTTT; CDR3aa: CASSVRGVATDTQYF
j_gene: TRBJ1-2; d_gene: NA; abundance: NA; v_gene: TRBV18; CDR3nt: TGTGCCAGCTCACCAGGGCAGGGCTTTGGCTACACCTTC; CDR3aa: CASSPGQGFGYTF
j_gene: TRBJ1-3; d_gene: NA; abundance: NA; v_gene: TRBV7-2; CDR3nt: TGTGCCAGCAGCTTAGACAGGGTTGTTGTCTCTGGAAACACCATATATTTT; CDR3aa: CASSLDRVVVSGNTIYF
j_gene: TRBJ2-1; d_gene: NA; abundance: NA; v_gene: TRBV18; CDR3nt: TGTGCCAGCTCCCGTCAGGATGAGCAGTTCTTC; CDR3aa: CASSRQDEQFF
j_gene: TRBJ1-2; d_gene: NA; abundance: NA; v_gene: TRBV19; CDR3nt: TGTGCCAGTAGTATTTTAGGGACAAAAGGTAACACCTTC; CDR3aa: CASSILGTKGNTF
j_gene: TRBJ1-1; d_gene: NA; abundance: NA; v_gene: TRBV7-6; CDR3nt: TGTGCCAGCAGCTTAGGGGCAGGACAGGAAGCTTTCTTT; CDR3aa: CASSLGAGQEAFF
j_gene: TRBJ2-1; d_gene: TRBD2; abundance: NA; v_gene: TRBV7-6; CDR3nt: TGTGCCAGCAGCTATCTAGCGGGGGGGAACAATGAGCAGTTCTTC; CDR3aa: CASSYLAGGNNEQFF
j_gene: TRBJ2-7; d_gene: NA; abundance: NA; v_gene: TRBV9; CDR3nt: TGTGCCAGCAGCGTAGCGTCGTTTGACGACGAGCAGTACTTC; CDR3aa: CASSVASFDDEQYF
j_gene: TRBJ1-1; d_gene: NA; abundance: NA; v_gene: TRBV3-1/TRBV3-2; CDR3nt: TGTGCCAGCAGCCAAGTTGGGGGGGCGGCTTTCTTT; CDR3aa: CASSQVGGAAFF
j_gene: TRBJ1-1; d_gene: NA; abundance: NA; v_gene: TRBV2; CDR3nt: TGTGCCAGCAGCCGTCTGGAGCGAACTGAAGCTTTCTTT; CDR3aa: CASSRLERTEAFF
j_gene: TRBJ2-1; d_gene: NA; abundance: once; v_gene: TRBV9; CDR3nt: TGTGCCAGCAGCGTAGACTATGGGGGGGGCATAGGGTCCCGCAATGAGCAGTTCTTC; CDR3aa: CASSVDYGGGIGSRNEQFF
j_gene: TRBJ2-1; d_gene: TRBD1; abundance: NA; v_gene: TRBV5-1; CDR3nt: TGCGCCAGCAGCTTGGGACAGGGGGCTTACAATGAGCAGTTCTTC; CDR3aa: CASSLGQGAYNEQFF
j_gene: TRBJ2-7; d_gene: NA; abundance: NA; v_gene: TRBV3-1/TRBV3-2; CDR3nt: TGTGCCAGCAGCCAGGGAAAGGCCTACGAGCAGTACTTC; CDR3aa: CASSQGKAYEQYF
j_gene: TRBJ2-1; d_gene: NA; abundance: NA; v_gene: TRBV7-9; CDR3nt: TGTGCCAGCAGCCGTAACGGGTTTCATGAGCAGTTCTTC; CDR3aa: CASSRNGFHEQFF
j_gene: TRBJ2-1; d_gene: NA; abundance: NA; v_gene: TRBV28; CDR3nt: TGTGCCAGCAGTTTAAGTTTTGGGACACAATTTAGCCATGAGCAGTTCTTC; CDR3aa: CASSLSFGTQFSHEQFF
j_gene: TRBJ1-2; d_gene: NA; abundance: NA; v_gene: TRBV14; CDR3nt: TGTGCCAGCAGCCAAGATCCCATGGGAGCTAACTATGGCTACACCTTC; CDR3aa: CASSQDPMGANYGYTF
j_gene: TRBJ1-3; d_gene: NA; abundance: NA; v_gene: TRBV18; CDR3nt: TGTGCCAGCCGCCAGGGCTCTGGAAACACCATATATTTT; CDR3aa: CASRQGSGNTIYF
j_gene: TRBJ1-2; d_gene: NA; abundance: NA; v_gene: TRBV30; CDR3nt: TGTGCCTGGAGAGAAGGGGGGCCCTGGGGCTACACCTTC; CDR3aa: CAWREGGPWGYTF
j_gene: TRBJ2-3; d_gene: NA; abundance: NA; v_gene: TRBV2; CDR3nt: TGTGCCAGCCGGCCGGACAGAATCACAGATACGCAGTATTTT; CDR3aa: CASRPDRITDTQYF
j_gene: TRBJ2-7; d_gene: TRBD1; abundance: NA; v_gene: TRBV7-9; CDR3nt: TGTGCCAGCAGCAAAGGGACAGTCGAGCAGTACTTC; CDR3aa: CASSKGTVEQYF
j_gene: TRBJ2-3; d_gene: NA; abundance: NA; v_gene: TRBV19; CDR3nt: TGTGCCAGTAGTCCCCGCTTAGATACGCAGTATTTT; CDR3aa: CASSPRLDTQYF